This T cell receptor beta chain was observed in a study of blood T cell repertoires in COVID-19. The sample holds a few counts of this clone. Generated by immunoSEQ multiplex PCR, the TCRdb table keeps only in-frame clones and is missing some. Of 120,000 to 150,000 clones in the sample, 75% to 90% were seen once. With 3 bases removed from V and 0 bases from J, the gap between germline ends came to 12 bases. The germline V gene encodes CDR1 LNHDA and CDR2 SQIVND (reference sequence). The CDR3 totals 15 residues. The clonotype originates from a woman in her fifties or sixties with active COVID-19. The chain is built from TRBV19 and TRBJ2-7; tentatively, D is TRBD1 (6 bases). The sequenced sample consisted of peripheral blood. The CDR3 DNA follows: TGTGCCAGTAGTATTGGGACAATTGGCTCCTACGAGCAGTACTTC. Translation gives CASSIGTIGSYEQYF.